Sequencing of this TCR beta chain was carried out in a study of blood T cell repertoires in COVID-19 (dated by TCRdb to the early 2020s). About the full investigation: Samples from collaborators originated in the United States, Italy and Spain and spanned both the acute and convalescent phases of COVID-19. The material from the prospective study consisted of cDNA or gDNA derived from T cells, B-cell-depleted T cells, or PBMCs. The dataset comprised deeply sampled blood TCRbeta repertoires from subjects exposed to, actively infected with, or recovered from COVID-19. The repertoires were released in a freely available public database intended as a resource for research on the immune response to SARS-CoV-2. Samples came from the ongoing ImmuneRACE study (first 160 participants) plus 1,254 subjects from 6 global collaborators. Sample metadata almost always included a de-identified subject ID, COVID-19 status, age in years and sex. Where available, HLA class I and class II types were obtained from metadata supplied by the sample provider rather than from assay-based typing. Study-wide conclusions, independent of this receptor: Clinical and demographic metadata were provided uncurated, with the amount varying by source and participant.

As concerns this clone: The specificity of this receptor is unknown. No base quality information exists; no much larger clone differs at one position.

The collaborating institutions used their own protocols to collect whole blood in K2EDTA tubes. For TCRbeta analysis, collaborator samples were shipped as frozen whole blood, as isolated PBMCs, or as DNA extracted from either sample type. TCRbeta CDR3 regions were amplified from genomic DNA using the immunoSEQ Assay, a bias-controlled multiplex PCR. The study's processing was this. Within the assay, amplification of reference gene primers was used to estimate how many nucleated cells each sample contained. Sequence reads were collapsed and filtered to measure the absolute abundance of every unique TCRbeta CDR3 rearrangement. For each sample, productive Simpson clonality was calculated as the square root of Simpson's diversity index over productive rearrangements. This immuneACCESS table, as held by TCRdb, lists in-frame sequences with V and J called but not all clones. Of the missing ones, under half trace to an unresolved V gene in checked studies; the others have no known cause. V, J and clone size are taken as reported in that table, and D and trimming were inferred from the DNA itself. This sample is represented by roughly 54,000 clones; 85% to 95% of them were singletons. The ten largest clonotypes hold around 3.9% of the sample.

The TCR sequence derives from a man aged 45-60 years with acute or convalescent COVID-19. The specimen sequenced was peripheral blood.

For the CDR3, the sequence is CASSFGRDYEQYF. The nucleotides are TGTGCCAGCAGCTTCGGCAGGGACTACGAGCAGTACTTC. In this chain, TRBV5-8 is recombined with TRBJ2-7; the D gene is perhaps TRBD1, from 5 matching bases. CDR3 length: 13 amino acids, cysteine to phenylalanine. Of all the DNA, just the CDR3 is kept, 39 bases in frame from base 1. The germline V gene encodes CDR1 SGHTS and CDR2 YDEGEE. Between the V and J ends, shortened by 2 bases and 3 bases respectively, the junction contains 9 bases. With all but the CDR3 taken from the reference TRBV5-8 and TRBJ2-7 genes, the full variable domain is: EAGVTQSPTHLIKTRGQQATLRCSPISGHTSVYWYQQALGLGLQFLLWYDEGEERNRGNFPPRFSGRQFPNYSSELNVNALELEDSALYLCASSFGRDYEQYFGPGTRLTVT.